This T cell receptor beta chain was captured by sequencing in a study of shared clonotypes between healthy human individuals. About the research overall: CD8 memory received one plate per donor, CD8 naive two, CD4 memory three and CD4 naive three.

The data were produced by immunoSEQ multiplex PCR, yet TCRdb's version contains in-frame clones alone and is incomplete. The repertoire holds 2 million to 3 million clones, with over 85% as singletons. Notes on this clone: Its cognate antigen is unknown.

Points from the study as a whole: Generally, naive subsets (rather than memory subsets) showed larger estimated richness.

Germline V gives CDR1 SGDLS, CDR2 YYNGEE. The CDR3 contains 14 residues. V was shortened by 4 bases and J by 5 bases, with 14 bases between the two germline ends. The material sequenced was naive CD4+ T cells from PBMCs. Subset indicated: CD45RA+ positively selected. V gene TRBV9 combines with J gene TRBJ2-3; D is possibly TRBD2 (5 bases). The clonotype was recovered from a man between 18 and 29 years old in good health. Some clones in this sample may be carry-over from other donors' samples. The CDR3 region is CASSPEGSRDTQYF. For the CDR3, the DNA is TGTGCCAGCAGCCCAGAGGGAAGCCGAGATACGCAGTATTTT.